This T cell receptor (beta chain) was profiled in a study of T cell responses to AZD1222 COVID-19 vaccine. The CDR3 is made up of 14 amino acids. Per the germline V gene, CDR1 is DFQATT and CDR2 is SNEGSKA (reference sequence). Trimming cost V 3 bases and J 5 bases; bases outside gene matches: 7. Method: immunoSEQ multiplex PCR; TCRdb's copy keeps in-frame clones and lacks some. The repertoire consists of some 120,000 clones, with roughly 90% occurring once and the leading ten covering approximately 9.3%. To note about this clone: What it binds is unknown.

General observations from the study: Clonal diversity was possibly underestimated, and the donors were mostly white British, with more females. Dominant CD4 TCR responses targeted spike regions 160-218 and 743-854.

The input for sequencing was peripheral blood, taken on day 0 of AZD1222 vaccination. V gene TRBV20-1 combines with J gene TRBJ1-2; 9 bases agree with TRBD1. The origin of this receptor is an adult in good health. The CDR3, as DNA: TGCAGTGCTAGTCAATCCGGGACAGGGTATGGCTACACCTTC. It is translated as CSASQSGTGYGYTF.